Sequencing of this T cell receptor beta chain was carried out in a study of beta chain features in type 1 diabetes. In the study overall: Healthy donors and patients had similar age, gender and cell yields. Sorted cells from all samples, numbering about 99,000,000, were examined.

Reverse transcription of all isolated RNA meant that expressed TCRB transcripts were sequenced. TCRdb keeps only in-frame clones here, not all; method: immunoSEQ multiplex PCR. The repertoire holds about 900,000 clones, with under 20% as singletons. Details on this clone: Its target is unknown. A read error may produce the germline difference seen at one junction end. The same CDR3 is also encoded by other DNA sequences in this sample.

Purity (above 95%) was reached by all sorted populations. Regarding the study as a whole: In the patient group, naive, central memory and Treg TCRB repertoires seemed more alike than in the healthy donor group.

The germline CDR1 and CDR2 sequences are SEHNR and FQNEAQ (reference sequence). The CDR3 has 14 residues. The clonotype was recovered from a young woman in good health. The chain recombines TRBV7-9 with TRBJ2-1; D gene unclear. The sequenced sample consisted of naive CD4+ T cells from blood. CDR3 in DNA: TGTGCCAGCAGCTTAGACGGCACCCGCAATGAACAGTTCTTC. It yields the protein CASSLDGTRNEQFF.